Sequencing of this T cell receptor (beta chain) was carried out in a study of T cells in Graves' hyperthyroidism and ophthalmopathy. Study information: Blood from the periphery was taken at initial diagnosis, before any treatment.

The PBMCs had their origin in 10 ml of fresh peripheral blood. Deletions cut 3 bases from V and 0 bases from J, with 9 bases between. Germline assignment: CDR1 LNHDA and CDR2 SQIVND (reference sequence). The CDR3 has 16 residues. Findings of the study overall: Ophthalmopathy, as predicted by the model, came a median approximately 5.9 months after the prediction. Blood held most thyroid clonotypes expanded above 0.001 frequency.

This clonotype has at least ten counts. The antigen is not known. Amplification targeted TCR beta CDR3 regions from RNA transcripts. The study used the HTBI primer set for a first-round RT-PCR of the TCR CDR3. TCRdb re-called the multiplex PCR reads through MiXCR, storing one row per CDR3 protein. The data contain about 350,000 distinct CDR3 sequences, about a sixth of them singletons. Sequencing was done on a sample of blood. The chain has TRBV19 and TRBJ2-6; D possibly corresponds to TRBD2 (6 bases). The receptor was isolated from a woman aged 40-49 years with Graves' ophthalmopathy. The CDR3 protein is CASSIKGGSGANVLTF. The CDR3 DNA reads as TGTGCCAGTAGTATTAAGGGAGGCTCTGGGGCCAACGTCCTGACTTTC.